This TCR beta chain was documented in a study of cytomegalovirus exposure and HLA in healthy donors. Assay used: immunoSEQ multiplex PCR; TCRdb lists only in-frame clones, some missing. The table lists about 73,000 clones, 94% of them singletons, with roughly 1% in the top ten. Looked up from germline, CDR1 is SNHLY and CDR2 is FYNNEI. J was trimmed by 0 bases and V by 1 base; bases with no gene match: 5. The length of the CDR3 is 17 residues. The chain has TRBV2 and TRBJ2-1; the match to TRBD2 covers 8 bases. The origin of this receptor is a woman aged 18-35 years in good health and CMV-seronegative. Sequencing input: PBMCs. In nucleotides, the CDR3 is TGTGCCAGCAGTGAAGTCCGCGGGAGGCGCTCCTACAATGAGCAGTTCTTC. Its protein is CASSEVRGRRSYNEQFF. The complete variable domain, with remaining parts taken from reference TRBV2 and TRBJ2-1, reads EPEVTQTPSHQVTQMGQEVILRCVPISNHLYFYWYRQILGQKVEFLVSFYNNEISEKSEIFDDQFSVERPDGSNFTLKIRSTKLEDSAMYFCASSEVRGRRSYNEQFFGPGTRLTVL.